These T cell receptor beta chains were read from a single sample in a study of identical twins. Via MiXCR, TCRdb re-called the 5' RACE reads, giving one row per CDR3 protein. The data contain roughly 630,000 distinct CDR3 sequences, about 7% of them singletons. These data also featured in a second study, about yellow fever vaccine responses in identical twins.

Source material: PBMCs. These receptors all stem from a woman aged 18 to 35 in good health. Each CDR3 is given with its conserved first and last residue.

j_gene: TRBJ2-3; v_gene: TRBV7-8; CDR3aa: CASSPKNGGDTQYF
j_gene: TRBJ2-3; v_gene: TRBV5-1; CDR3aa: CASSLEVSNTDTQYF
j_gene: TRBJ2-1; v_gene: TRBV12-3/TRBV12-4; CDR3aa: CASSTGTANNEQFF
j_gene: TRBJ2-5; v_gene: TRBV3-1; CDR3aa: CACSSRLVKDGTQYF
j_gene: TRBJ2-2; v_gene: TRBV29-1; CDR3aa: CSVRTSGGITGELFF
j_gene: TRBJ2-5; v_gene: TRBV25-1; CDR3aa: CASSVLSGGGTQYF
j_gene: TRBJ1-4; v_gene: TRBV20-1; CDR3aa: CSASRPGTGEEKLFF
j_gene: TRBJ2-1; v_gene: TRBV3-1; CDR3aa: CASSQEGRLSVDEQFF
j_gene: TRBJ2-3; v_gene: TRBV28; CDR3aa: CASSPDLITDTQYF
j_gene: TRBJ1-5; v_gene: TRBV29-1; CDR3aa: CSVSDGFLGNQPQHF
j_gene: TRBJ2-3; v_gene: TRBV6-1; CDR3aa: CASSSRGYTDTQYF
j_gene: TRBJ1-4; v_gene: TRBV7-9; CDR3aa: CASSLGRATNEKLFF
j_gene: TRBJ1-1; v_gene: TRBV3-1; CDR3aa: CASSQELVSHTEAFF
j_gene: TRBJ2-2; v_gene: TRBV20-1; CDR3aa: CSTPRTVTGELFF
j_gene: TRBJ2-7; v_gene: TRBV2; CDR3aa: CASNPDSLSSYEQYF